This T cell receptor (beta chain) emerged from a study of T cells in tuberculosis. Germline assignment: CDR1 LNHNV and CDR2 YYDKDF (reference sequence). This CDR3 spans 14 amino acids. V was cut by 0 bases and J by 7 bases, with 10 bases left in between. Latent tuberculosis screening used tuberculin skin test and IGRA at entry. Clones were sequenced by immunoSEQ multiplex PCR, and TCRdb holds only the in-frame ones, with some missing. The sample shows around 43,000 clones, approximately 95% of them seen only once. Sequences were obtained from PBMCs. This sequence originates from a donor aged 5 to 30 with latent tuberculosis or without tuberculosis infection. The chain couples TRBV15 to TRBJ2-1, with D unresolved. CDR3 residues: CATSRDPRLNEQFF. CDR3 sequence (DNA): TGTGCCACCAGCAGAGATCCACGGTTGAATGAGCAGTTCTTC.